This T cell receptor beta chain emerged from a study of graft-versus-host responses after intestinal transplantation. On this clone: What it binds is unknown.

Assay used: immunoSEQ multiplex PCR; TCRdb lists only in-frame clones, some missing. The sample carries 43,000 or so clones, approximately 94% recorded once. Regarding the study as a whole: There was an association between peak levels of circulating GvH clones and early post-transplant HvG declines.

Germline CDR1 and CDR2: LGHNA and YNFKEQ. Trimming removed 1 base at V and 4 bases at J, with 13 bases between. This CDR3 has 15 amino acids. The V and J genes are TRBV4-2 and TRBJ1-2; possible D gene TRBD1, 5 bases. The TCR was taken from a human patient who received an intestinal transplant, so some T cells may come from the graft donor. This specimen consisted of PBMCs, obtained around 48 weeks after intestinal transplant. The CDR3 DNA reads TGTGCCAGCAGCCAAGGTTCAACAGGATTCTATGGCTACACCTTC. It specifies CASSQGSTGFYGYTF.